Listed below are T cell receptor beta chains from one sample, sequenced in a study of cytomegalovirus exposure and HLA in healthy donors. Measured with immunoSEQ multiplex PCR; TCRdb has only the in-frame clones, and not every one. The sample gives 150,000 or so clones, around 82% of which show up once; around 6% is in the top ten. Sequenced: PBMCs. The receptors shown here come from a woman in her forties in good health and CMV-seropositive. Both conserved end residues are part of each CDR3. The order of the fields is clone size, D gene, CDR3 length, J gene, V gene, CDR3 DNA, CDR3 protein. The D gene is left open where the match is weak. Size is stated for part of the rows, as once, few or many counts, or as a class when the clone is expanded.

abundance: .; d_gene: TRBD2; len: 13; j_gene: TRBJ2-7; v_gene: TRBV6-6; CDR3nt: TGTGCCAGCAAGGGCGGGAGTACAAACGAGCAGTACTTC; CDR3aa: CASKGGSTNEQYF
abundance: .; d_gene: TRBD1; len: 17; j_gene: TRBJ2-6; v_gene: TRBV7-9; CDR3nt: TGTGCCAGCAGCGCCGGGACAGGGGGTCCTGGGGCCAACGTCCTGACTTTC; CDR3aa: CASSAGTGGPGANVLTF
abundance: few; d_gene: TRBD2; len: 15; j_gene: TRBJ2-2; v_gene: TRBV6-1; CDR3nt: TGTGCCAGCACCCAACGGGCGGGAGTCTCCGGGGAGCTGTTTTTT; CDR3aa: CASTQRAGVSGELFF
abundance: .; d_gene: .; len: 12; j_gene: TRBJ2-7; v_gene: TRBV28; CDR3nt: TGTGCCAGCAGTCCCAGGGTCTACGAGCAGTACTTC; CDR3aa: CASSPRVYEQYF
abundance: .; d_gene: TRBD1; len: 18; j_gene: TRBJ2-3; v_gene: TRBV30; CDR3nt: TGTGCCTGGAGTTCGGGTCGGGGGACAGGTTGGAGCACAGATACGCAGTATTTT; CDR3aa: CAWSSGRGTGWSTDTQYF
abundance: .; d_gene: .; len: 12; j_gene: TRBJ2-7; v_gene: TRBV28; CDR3nt: TGTGCCAGCACCAGGAGGGGCTTAGTCCGGGACTTC; CDR3aa: CASTRRGLVRDF
abundance: few; d_gene: .; len: 12; j_gene: TRBJ2-3; v_gene: TRBV30; CDR3nt: TGTGCCTGGAGCCTAGGGGGAGATACGCAGTATTTT; CDR3aa: CAWSLGGDTQYF
abundance: .; d_gene: .; len: 15; j_gene: TRBJ2-1; v_gene: TRBV27; CDR3nt: TGTGCCAGCAGTTTATTGGGGGAGGCGTACAATGAGCAGTTCTTC; CDR3aa: CASSLLGEAYNEQFF
abundance: few; d_gene: .; len: 13; j_gene: TRBJ1-4; v_gene: TRBV6-1; CDR3nt: TGTGCCAGCAGTTGGCGGGGAGATGAAAAACTGTTTTTT; CDR3aa: CASSWRGDEKLFF
abundance: .; d_gene: .; len: 12; j_gene: TRBJ2-7; v_gene: TRBV2; CDR3nt: TGTGCCAGCAGTGAAGTGGAACACAGCTCGTACTTC; CDR3aa: CASSEVEHSSYF
abundance: .; d_gene: TRBD1; len: 15; j_gene: TRBJ2-5; v_gene: TRBV9; CDR3nt: TGTGCCAGCAGCCCCGGACAGGGGGTACGGGAGACCCAGTACTTC; CDR3aa: CASSPGQGVRETQYF
abundance: .; d_gene: .; len: 16; j_gene: TRBJ2-7; v_gene: TRBV6-6; CDR3nt: TGTGCCAGCAGTCAACCCCGGACTCTAAGCTCCTACGAGCAGTACTTC; CDR3aa: CASSQPRTLSSYEQYF
abundance: .; d_gene: TRBD2; len: 17; j_gene: TRBJ2-1; v_gene: TRBV10-2; CDR3nt: TGCGCCAGCAGTGAGGTTTTCACTAGCGGGAGAACCGATGAGCAGTTCTTC; CDR3aa: CASSEVFTSGRTDEQFF
abundance: once; d_gene: .; len: 11; j_gene: TRBJ2-1; v_gene: TRBV11-2; CDR3nt: TGTGCCAGCAGCCACAGGTTTGAGCAGTTCTTC; CDR3aa: CASSHRFEQFF
abundance: .; d_gene: .; len: 14; j_gene: TRBJ1-1; v_gene: TRBV19; CDR3nt: TGTGCCAGTATTAACTCCGCGGTGAACACTGAAGCTTTCTTT; CDR3aa: CASINSAVNTEAFF
abundance: .; d_gene: .; len: 11; j_gene: TRBJ2-3; v_gene: TRBV28; CDR3nt: TGTGCCAGCGGAGAATCAGATACGCAGTATTTT; CDR3aa: CASGESDTQYF
abundance: .; d_gene: TRBD2; len: 16; j_gene: TRBJ2-5; v_gene: TRBV18; CDR3nt: TGTGCCAGCTCACCACCGGGCCTAGCGGGAGGAGAGACCCAGTACTTC; CDR3aa: CASSPPGLAGGETQYF